The 27 T cell receptor beta chains listed next were all sequenced from one sample in a study of blood T cell repertoires in COVID-19. Only in-frame clones appear in the TCRdb table, and some are missing; sequencing was by immunoSEQ multiplex PCR. The profile covers approximately 220,000 clones, with over 75% appearing a single time and around 3.2% taken by the ten largest. Sequencing was carried out using PBMCs or T cells enriched from blood (not recorded which). These receptors came from a woman in her late teens or twenties in a cohort exposed to, infected with or recovered from COVID-19 (not recorded which).

The chain links TRBV5-6 to TRBJ1-3, with a weak D call TRBD1 (6 bases). V lost 4 bases, J lost 0 bases, and 14 bases lay in between. CDR3 size: 16 residues. From germline, CDR1 is SGHDT and CDR2 YYEEEE. The CDR3 protein is CASSDRDTSSGNTIYF. The DNA for the CDR3 is TGTGCCAGCAGCGACCGGGACACCAGCTCTGGAAACACCATATATTTT.

The chain links TRBV15 to TRBJ2-1; D is perhaps TRBD2 (6 bases). The germline CDR1 and CDR2 sequences are LNHNV and YYDKDF (reference sequence). The V end was cut by 8 bases, the J end by 6 bases, with 17 bases between. This CDR3 contains 14 residues. Written as DNA, the CDR3 is TGTGCCACCGGGGGGACCCATGGGGTCAATGAGCAGTTCTTC. It specifies CATGGTHGVNEQFF.

This CDR3 is CAISDLSDRYGYTF. CDR3 coding DNA: TGTGCCATCAGTGACCTATCCGACAGGTACGGCTACACCTTC. The chain has TRBV10-3 and TRBJ1-2; possible D gene TRBD1, 6 bases. V was trimmed by 3 bases and J by 8 bases, leaving 16 bases between them. The germline gives CDR1 ENHRY, CDR2 SYGVKD. The CDR3 has 14 residues.

The chain is built from TRBV14 and TRBJ1-6, with D hard to call. The length of the CDR3 is 14 residues. Germline CDR1 and CDR2: SGHDN and FVKESK. The germline V and J ends were trimmed by 6 bases and 6 bases, with 12 bases remaining between them. The CDR3 DNA follows: TGTGCCAGCAGGTCCCAGTACGTTAATTCACCCCTCCACTTT. This sequence encodes CASRSQYVNSPLHF.

The J gene is TRBJ2-6, the V gene TRBV5-1; TRBD2 might be the D (6 bases). The CDR3 has 16 amino acids. The V end lost 3 bases, the J end lost 0 bases, and 10 bases lay between the germline ends. Per germline, CDR1 SGHRS and CDR2 YFSETQ. In DNA form, the CDR3 reads TGCGCCAGCAGCTGGGAGGAGAGCTCTGGGGCCAACGTCCTGACTTTC. Encoded protein: CASSWEESSGANVLTF.

The CDR3 sequence: CASKASPLGPYNEQFF. The DNA of the CDR3 is TGTGCCAGCAAGGCCTCTCCCCTTGGGCCCTACAATGAGCAGTTCTTC. The genes are TRBV11-1 and TRBJ2-1; the D is unclear. With 7 bases removed from V and 2 bases from J, the gap between germline ends came to 18 bases. CDR3 length equals 16 residues. Looked up from germline, CDR1 is SGHAT and CDR2 is FQDESV (reference sequence).

The chain is built from TRBV4-1 and TRBJ1-5; D might be TRBD1 (6 bases). Trimming took off 1 base at V and 7 bases at J, with 11 bases between the two ends. CDR1 MGHRA and CDR2 YSYEKL come from the germline V gene. The CDR3 totals 14 residues. The CDR3 DNA is TGCGCCAGCAGCCAAGTGACAGGAGGCCAGCCCCAGCATTTT. The encoded protein is CASSQVTGGQPQHF.

V gene TRBV2 combines with J gene TRBJ1-6; TRBD1 aligns across 8 bases. Trimming at V came to 5 bases and at J to 7 bases, leaving 10 bases not matched to a gene. This CDR3 has 16 residues. Germline assignment: CDR1 SNHLY and CDR2 FYNNEI. In DNA, the CDR3 is TGTGCCAGCAGTTTAAACCCAGGGGGCAGGAATTCACCCCTCCACTTT. Protein sequence: CASSLNPGGRNSPLHF.

The chain is built from TRBV5-1 and TRBJ2-3; D unclear. This CDR3 has 14 residues. Trimming left V 2 bases short and J 4 bases short, with 11 bases between. Germline V lookup: CDR1 SGHRS, CDR2 YFSETQ. CDR3 nucleotides: TGCGCCAGCAGCTTTTCCCCCCTACCAGATACGCAGTATTTT. Translation gives CASSFSPLPDTQYF. The full variable domain, its missing parts supplied by reference TRBV5-1 and TRBJ2-3, is KAGVTQTPRYLIKTRGQQVTLSCSPISGHRSVSWYQQTPGQGLQFLFEYFSETQRNKGNFPGRFSGRQFSNSRSEMNVSTLELGDSALYLCASSFSPLPDTQYFGPGTRLTVL.

The rearrangement links TRBV28 to TRBJ1-4; tentative D call: TRBD1 (5 bases). CDR3 length equals 14 residues. The germline V gene has CDR1 MDHEN and CDR2 SYDVKM. V was cut by 6 bases and J by 10 bases, with 18 bases left in between. The CDR3 coding sequence is TGTGCCAGCAGCCCGGACATGCCGAAGGGAAAACTGTTTTTT. Amino acid sequence: CASSPDMPKGKLFF. The whole variable domain, filled in from reference TRBV28 and TRBJ1-4, reads DVKVTQSSRYLVKRTGEKVFLECVQDMDHENMFWYRQDPGLGLRLIYFSYDVKMKEKGDIPEGYSVSREKKERFSLILESASTNQTSMYLCASSPDMPKGKLFFGSGTQLSVL.

The V gene is TRBV6-5, the J gene TRBJ2-3; D gene unclear. Trimming cost V 9 bases and J 6 bases, with 19 bases left between them. Germline-derived CDR1 and CDR2 are MNHEY and SVGAGI. CDR3 size: 14 residues. CDR3 coding DNA: TGTGCCAGTTCCTCAGTGCGCGGTGGGGATACGCAGTATTTT. Translated, it gives CASSSVRGGDTQYF.

This clone was seen only once. The genes are TRBV3-1 (or the pseudogene TRBV3-2) and TRBJ2-2; perhaps TRBD2 as D (5 bases). The CDR3 loop spans 14 amino acids. Germline V CDR1 and CDR2: LGHDT, YNNKEL (reference sequence). Between the trimmed V and J ends, which lost 4 bases and 4 bases, there was a span of 10 bases. CDR3 coding DNA: TGTGCCAGCAGCCCACGGAGGACCACCGGGGAGCTGTTTTTT. Translated, it gives CASSPRRTTGELFF.

This rearrangement joins TRBV28 to TRBJ1-2; D is unresolved. Germline loops: CDR1 MDHEN, CDR2 SYDVKM. The V gene lost 6 bases and the J gene lost 10 bases, with 15 bases spanning the gap. The CDR3 loop spans 12 amino acids. As DNA, the CDR3 is TGTGCCAGCAGCCCCAGCTACACAGACTACACCTTC. This codes for CASSPSYTDYTF.

The rearrangement joins TRBV20-1 to TRBJ1-2; D possibly corresponds to TRBD1 (5 bases). There are 17 residues in the CDR3. V gave up 3 bases and J gave up 5 bases, with 25 bases separating them. CDR1 and CDR2 (germline): DFQATT, SNEGSKA (reference sequence). In nucleotides, the CDR3 is TGCAGTGCTAGTACCGTGCAGGGCAGGATCCGTTTATATGGCTACACCTTC. Its translation is CSASTVQGRIRLYGYTF.

This clone was counted a single time. The chain carries TRBV27 and TRBJ1-3; D is undetermined. This CDR3 region has 15 residues. The V end was cut by 2 bases, the J end by 4 bases, with 12 bases between. Germline-derived CDR1 and CDR2 are MNHEY and SMNVEV (reference sequence). The CDR3 is CASSLSRHAGNTIYF. The CDR3 coding sequence is TGTGCCAGCAGTTTAAGCAGGCATGCCGGAAACACCATATATTTT.

The chain employs TRBV18 and TRBJ1-5, with 7 bases aligning to TRBD1. Germline CDR1 is KGHSH and CDR2 is LQKENI. The ends lost 3 bases at V and 7 bases at J; junction bases unmatched: 6. The CDR3 sequence is 14 residues long. The CDR3 sequence: CASSPGAGGQPQHF. For the CDR3, the DNA is TGTGCCAGCTCACCCGGGGCAGGGGGACAGCCCCAGCATTTT.

This chain uses TRBV19 with TRBJ1-1, with 9 bases lining up with TRBD1. Germline CDR1 reads LNHDA; CDR2 reads SQIVND (reference sequence). The CDR3 extends over 12 amino acids. After removal of 9 bases from V and 6 bases from J, the junction contained 5 bases not matched to a gene. This CDR3 is CASLQGAAEAFF. The CDR3 DNA follows: TGTGCCAGCCTACAGGGGGCGGCTGAAGCTTTCTTT.

Written as DNA, the CDR3 is TGCGCCAGCAGCTTGTCGGGGGCGAACACCGGGGAGCTGTTTTTT. Its translation is CASSLSGANTGELFF. This chain uses TRBV5-1 with TRBJ2-2, with a possible D match to TRBD2 (6 bases). Trimming removed 1 base at V and 0 bases at J, with 7 bases between. Germline V gene data show CDR1 as SGHRS and CDR2 as YFSETQ. This CDR3 is built from 15 residues.

The chain has TRBV27 and TRBJ1-5, with D unclear. The CDR3 contains 14 residues. V lost 3 bases and J lost 0, with 6 bases in between. Per germline, CDR1 MNHEY and CDR2 SMNVEV (reference sequence). Written as DNA, the CDR3 is TGTGCCAGCAGTTTCCTAAATAGCAATCAGCCCCAGCATTTT. It encodes CASSFLNSNQPQHF.

J is TRBJ1-2 and V is TRBV25-1; D may be TRBD1 (6 bases). Germline assignment: CDR1 MGHDK and CDR2 SYGVNS. This CDR3 contains 16 residues. Trimming cost V 2 bases and J 1 base, with 14 bases left between them. The CDR3 nucleotides are TGTGCCAGCAGTGAACCAGGGGCAGGCAATAACTATGGCTACACCTTC. As protein: CASSEPGAGNNYGYTF.

Notes on this clone: No DNA is shown, since the ends of the CDR3 on it are uncertain; the CDR3 is the one TCRdb lists. The chain joins TRBV5-1 to TRBJ2-2; the DNA was not used to check the table's D call, TRBD1. The CDR3 length equals 17 residues, ends included. Germline V gene data show CDR1 as SGHRS and CDR2 as YFSETQ. CDR3 amino acids: CASSSSDRAPNTGELFF.

The chain is built from TRBV6-1 and TRBJ2-1, with 7 bases aligning to TRBD1. Trimming at V came to 1 base and at J to 10 bases, leaving 7 bases not matched to a gene. This CDR3 is built from 14 residues. CDR1 is MNHNS, CDR2 SASEGT, per germline. The CDR3 DNA is TGTGCCAGCAGTGAAGGAGGGGGCCAGGGGGAGCAGTTCTTC. Protein product: CASSEGGGQGEQFF.

This chain connects TRBV5-5 to TRBJ1-5; no definite D call. V lost 1 base to trimming and J lost 0 bases, with 2 bases between them. The germline V gene encodes CDR1 SGHKS and CDR2 YYEKEE (reference sequence). CDR3 length equals 13 residues. The CDR3 sequence is CASSLHSNQPQHF. CDR3 coding DNA: TGTGCCAGCAGCTTGCATAGCAATCAGCCCCAGCATTTT. Full variable domain (remainder filled in from reference TRBV5-5 and TRBJ1-5): DAGVTQSPTHLIKTRGQQVTLRCSPISGHKSVSWYQQVLGQGPQFIFQYYEKEERGRGNFPDRFSARQFPNYSSELNVNALLLGDSALYLCASSLHSNQPQHFGDGTRLSIL.

The chain combines TRBV15 with TRBJ2-7; 7 bases fit TRBD1. Germline V gene lookup returns CDR1 LNHNV and CDR2 YYDKDF (reference sequence). The junction had 5 bases not matched to a gene; V was cut back by 0 bases and J by 3 bases. The CDR3 spans 15 residues. CDR3 sequence (DNA): TGTGCCACCAGCAGAGATCCCGGGACAGTCTACGAGCAGTACTTC. Protein sequence: CATSRDPGTVYEQYF.

This chain connects TRBV29-1 to TRBJ2-7, with D unresolved. CDR3 size: 12 residues. The ends were cut back, 4 bases at V and 0 bases at J, with 7 bases in the middle. Germline-derived CDR1 and CDR2 are SQVTM and ANQGSEA. The DNA for the CDR3 is TGCAGCGTTGCCGAGAGCTCCTACGAGCAGTACTTC. This codes for CSVAESSYEQYF.

The rearrangement joins TRBV6-5 to TRBJ2-2, with D tentatively TRBD1 (5 bases). V was shortened by 10 bases and J by 1 base, with 10 bases between the two germline ends. The CDR3 is made up of 13 amino acids. From germline, CDR1 is MNHEY and CDR2 SVGAGI. CDR3 DNA: TGTGCCACCCTAACAGGGAACACCGGGGAGCTGTTTTTT. Its translation: CATLTGNTGELFF.

The chain recombines TRBV19 with TRBJ1-2, with D hard to call. The CDR3 contains 14 residues. Per the germline V gene, CDR1 is LNHDA and CDR2 is SQIVND (reference sequence). Trimming took off 2 bases at V and 1 base at J, with 8 bases between the two ends. The CDR3 DNA sequence: TGTGCCAGTAGTATAAGGGAGGGTAACTATGGCTACACCTTC. It yields the protein CASSIREGNYGYTF.